This TCR beta chain was recorded in a study of T cell changes during pregnancy in multiple sclerosis. Profiling relied on immunoSEQ multiplex PCR, and the TCRdb table lists in-frame clones only, not all of them. This table has 50,000 to 65,000 clones, about 90% appearing once. The CDR3 has 15 residues. Germline trimming cut 3 bases from V and 5 bases from J; bases unmatched to any gene: 6. Germline values: CDR1 ENHRY, CDR2 SYGVKD. This TCR was recovered from a female donor with multiple sclerosis, enrolled in a pregnancy study. The chain uses TRBV10-3 and TRBJ2-1; 8 nucleotides agree with TRBD2. The sequenced sample was CD4+ T cells from peripheral blood mononuclear cells, obtained in the first trimester of pregnancy. DNA of the CDR3: TGTGCCATCAGTGATTCAGCGGGGGAACACAATGAGCAGTTCTTC. Translated, it gives CAISDSAGEHNEQFF.